This is a list of T cell receptor beta chains from one sample in a study of T cell changes during pregnancy in multiple sclerosis. Sequenced by immunoSEQ multiplex PCR; TCRdb stores in-frame clones only, minus some. Of around 50,000 clones in the sample, 70% to 90% are singletons; the top ten hold around 2%. This specimen was peripheral blood, taken in the first trimester of pregnancy. The receptor source for this set is a female donor with multiple sclerosis, enrolled in a pregnancy study. The CDR3 runs from the conserved cysteine through the conserved F or W. A D gene is named only where the DNA matches it firmly. Only part of the rows carry a size: once, few, many, or a class if the clone is expanded.

d_call,v_call,clone_size,j_call,cdr3_nt,cdr3_aa
NA,TRBV2,NA,TRBJ1-2,TGTGCCAGCAGTGCCCTCCGCCAGGGGAATGGCTACACCTTC,CASSALRQGNGYTF
NA,TRBV6-5,NA,TRBJ1-2,TGTGCCACCGGGTCCCCGACTAACTATGGCTACACCTTC,CATGSPTNYGYTF
NA,TRBV5-1,NA,TRBJ2-7,TGCGCCAGCAGCTTGGATGGCAGGGTATTGGCCTACGAGCAGTACTTC,CASSLDGRVLAYEQYF
NA,TRBV6-4,few,TRBJ2-1,TGTGCCAGCAGTGACGGGGGGAAAGGATCCTACAATGAGCAGTTCTTC,CASSDGGKGSYNEQFF
NA,TRBV7-8,NA,TRBJ2-7,TGTGCCAGCAGCTTGTTTTCGTACGAGCAGTACTTC,CASSLFSYEQYF
TRBD2,TRBV6-1,NA,TRBJ2-5,TGTGCCAGCAGTGAGGCTAGCGGGGGGGCCAGAAAGACCCAGTACTTC,CASSEASGGARKTQYF
TRBD2,TRBV7-9,once,TRBJ2-7,TGTGCCAGCAGCCCATATACTTTGACTAGCGGGGCACCGAAGGGCGAGCAGTACTTC,CASSPYTLTSGAPKGEQYF
TRBD1,TRBV7-2,NA,TRBJ1-2,TGTGCCAGCAGCTCGTCCCCGGGACAGGGCAGAAGCTATGGCTACACCTTC,CASSSSPGQGRSYGYTF
NA,TRBV6-1,NA,TRBJ2-7,TGTGCCAGCAGTGAGGCCGAGCAGTACTTC,CASSEAEQYF
TRBD1,TRBV7-2,NA,TRBJ1-3,TGTGCCAGCAGCTTAGACAGGGGTTTTGGAAACACCATATATTTT,CASSLDRGFGNTIYF
NA,TRBV6-1,NA,TRBJ1-4,TGTGCCAGCAGTGAGCCGCTCGGAGAGGGTGAAAAACTGTTTTTT,CASSEPLGEGEKLFF
NA,TRBV19,NA,TRBJ1-1,TGTGCCAGTAGGGAGGGCGCGAACACTGAAGCTTTCTTT,CASREGANTEAFF
NA,TRBV30,NA,TRBJ1-6,TGTGCCTGGAGCGACGGGACATCACCCCTCCACTTT,CAWSDGTSPLHF
NA,TRBV9,NA,TRBJ1-1,TGTGCCAGCAGCGCTCGATCGGGTGGTGCCGTCGTCGGCACTGAAGCTTTCTTT,CASSARSGGAVVGTEAFF
NA,TRBV27,NA,TRBJ2-7,TGTGCCAGCAGTCCTCAACCTGGACATCTTTCCTACGAGCAGTACTTC,CASSPQPGHLSYEQYF
TRBD1,TRBV2,NA,TRBJ2-1,TGTGCCAGCAGTGAATGGGCAGGGGGCATTTTGGATGAGCAGTTCTTC,CASSEWAGGILDEQFF
NA,TRBV30,NA,TRBJ2-5,TGTGCCTGGAGTGTACGCATCAGAGAGACCCAGTACTTC,CAWSVRIRETQYF
NA,TRBV9,NA,TRBJ1-1,TGTGCCAGCAGCGTAGTCGGAGGGCTGTACACTGAAGCTTTCTTT,CASSVVGGLYTEAFF
NA,TRBV6-5,NA,TRBJ2-7,TGTGCCAGCAGTTCATCAGGGCACTCCTACGAGCAGTACTTC,CASSSSGHSYEQYF
TRBD1,TRBV5-4,once,TRBJ1-1,TGTGCCAGCAGCTTACCACAGGGGGCTAACACTGAAGCTTTCTTT,CASSLPQGANTEAFF
TRBD2,TRBV19,NA,TRBJ2-2,TGTGCCAGTAGTATCGGACTAGCGGGGACGACCGGGGAGCTGTTTTTT,CASSIGLAGTTGELFF
TRBD1,TRBV18,NA,TRBJ1-4,TGTGCCAGCTCACCATGGCCGGGGACAGGCCCGGCGGAAAAACTGTTTTTT,CASSPWPGTGPAEKLFF
NA,TRBV4-3,NA,TRBJ2-7,TGCGCCAGCAGCCAAGAAGAACGGAGCTACGAGCAGTACTTC,CASSQEERSYEQYF
NA,TRBV6-6,NA,TRBJ1-5,TGTGCCAGCAGGGCCCCCGGGACACTAAATCAGCCCCAGCATTTT,CASRAPGTLNQPQHF
TRBD1,TRBV19,NA,TRBJ1-2,TGTGCCAGTAGTGTGGACAGGGGCTATGGCTACACCTTC,CASSVDRGYGYTF
TRBD1,TRBV7-2,NA,TRBJ2-7,TGTGCCAGCAGCATTCGACGACAGGGGAGGGAGCAGTACTTC,CASSIRRQGREQYF
TRBD1,TRBV2,NA,TRBJ1-6,TGTGCCAGCACCCTTCCTGGACAGGGAACAGGTTCACCCCTCCACTTT,CASTLPGQGTGSPLHF
NA,TRBV7-7,NA,TRBJ2-2,TGTGCTAGCAGCTTAGAGCGGATCGCCGGGGAGCTGTTTTTT,CASSLERIAGELFF
TRBD1,TRBV7-2,NA,TRBJ1-2,TGTGCCAGCAGCTCGGTCCGGACAGGGACGGGCTACACCTTC,CASSSVRTGTGYTF
NA,TRBV4-1,NA,TRBJ2-2,TGCGCCAGCAGCCAAGCAGGAAGTAGAACCGGGGAGCTGTTTTTT,CASSQAGSRTGELFF
TRBD2,TRBV5-1,NA,TRBJ2-1,TGCGCCAGCAGCTTGGAGGGACTAGCAAATGAGCAGTTCTTC,CASSLEGLANEQFF
NA,TRBV7-2,NA,TRBJ1-2,TGTGCCAGCAGCTTAACGCGGGACTATGGCTACACCTTC,CASSLTRDYGYTF
NA,TRBV2,NA,TRBJ1-1,TGTGCCAGCAGTGCCCCCAGGGGTGTTGTCACTGAAGCTTTCTTT,CASSAPRGVVTEAFF
NA,TRBV4-1,once,TRBJ1-2,TGCGCCAGCAGCCCCCGAGGGTTCTATGGCTACACCTTC,CASSPRGFYGYTF
NA,TRBV2,few,TRBJ1-6,TGTGCCAGCAGTGACGTGTATTCGGGGACATTCGATTCACCCCTCCACTTT,CASSDVYSGTFDSPLHF
NA,TRBV13,NA,TRBJ2-7,TGTGCCAGCAGCTTAGGAAGATTGAGGAGCTCCTACGAGCAGTACTTC,CASSLGRLRSSYEQYF
NA,TRBV4-1,once,TRBJ1-2,TGCGCCAGCAGCCCCATCAGGGGAAGTAACTATGGCTACACCTTC,CASSPIRGSNYGYTF
NA,TRBV5-1,NA,TRBJ1-2,TGCGCCAGCAGCTGGGGCCGAACCTATGGCTACACCTTC,CASSWGRTYGYTF
TRBD1,TRBV27,NA,TRBJ1-6,TGTGCCAGCAGTTTAGGACAGGGTAATTCACCCCTCCACTTT,CASSLGQGNSPLHF
NA,TRBV30,NA,TRBJ2-7,TGTGCCTGGAGTCACAATAAGGAGCAGTACTTC,CAWSHNKEQYF
NA,TRBV19,NA,TRBJ1-6,TGTGCCAGTAGTCTGGGAGCGGGCCGTCTGTCACCCCTCCACTTT,CASSLGAGRLSPLHF
NA,TRBV25-1,few,TRBJ1-6,TGTGCCAGCAGTTCGTCGCTAGCCTTGAATTCACCCCTCCACTTT,CASSSSLALNSPLHF
TRBD1,TRBV18,NA,TRBJ1-1,TGTGCCAGCTCCCCAAGGACAGGGCTTGAAGCTTTCTTT,CASSPRTGLEAFF
NA,TRBV9,NA,TRBJ2-7,TGTGCCAGCAGCGTGGATAGCGTGTCCTACGAGCAGTACTTC,CASSVDSVSYEQYF
NA,TRBV5-4,NA,TRBJ1-1,TGTGCCAGCAGCCCCCCCTCGGGGAACACTGAAGCTTTCTTT,CASSPPSGNTEAFF
NA,TRBV5-1,NA,TRBJ1-1,TGCGCCAGCAGCCTGGGGCAGGGTGAAGCTTTCTTT,CASSLGQGEAFF
NA,TRBV7-8,few,TRBJ1-5,TGTGCCAGCAGCTTAGGGGCGGGACAGCCCCAGCATTTT,CASSLGAGQPQHF
NA,TRBV7-9,NA,TRBJ1-2,TGTGCCAGCAGCCCTCGGGAGAATGGCTACACCTTC,CASSPRENGYTF
TRBD1,TRBV9,NA,TRBJ1-6,TGTGCCAGCAGCCGAGGGGGACAGGGTCGTTCACCCCTCCACTTT,CASSRGGQGRSPLHF
NA,TRBV30,NA,TRBJ1-1,TGTGCCTGGAGTGTACGGACCTGGGGCAGTGAAGCTTTCTTT,CAWSVRTWGSEAFF
NA,TRBV14,NA,TRBJ2-4,TGTGCCAGCAGCCAAGGATCCCCGGGGGGCGGGATCATTCAGTACTTC,CASSQGSPGGGIIQYF
TRBD2,TRBV4-1,NA,TRBJ2-1,TGCGCCAGCAGCCCCCTAGCGGGGGTCAACAATGAGCAGTTCTTC,CASSPLAGVNNEQFF
NA,TRBV15,NA,TRBJ1-2,TGTGCCACCAGCAGCCCGGGGATCGATGGCTACACCTTC,CATSSPGIDGYTF
TRBD2,TRBV12-5,NA,TRBJ2-4,TGTGCTAGTGGTCTACACGGGGGGGGGAGGGAGAGTTTAGCCAAAAACATTCAGTACTTC,CASGLHGGGRESLAKNIQYF
NA,TRBV5-1,NA,TRBJ2-7,TGCGCCAGCAGCTTGGGGGGGCAGGGGAGGGCCTACGAGCAGTACTTC,CASSLGGQGRAYEQYF
TRBD1,TRBV5-6,NA,TRBJ1-2,TGTGCCAGCAGCACAGGGGAGTATGGCTACACCTTC,CASSTGEYGYTF
NA,TRBV7-9,NA,TRBJ1-6,TGTGCCAGCAGAACTACGGGTGATTACAATTCACCCCTCCACTTT,CASRTTGDYNSPLHF